Listed here are 8 T cell receptor beta chains from one sample, sequenced in a study of T cell responses to AZD1222 COVID-19 vaccine (dated by TCRdb to the early 2020s). Libraries came from the immunoSEQ multiplex PCR assay. In its TCRdb copy, this immuneACCESS table keeps in-frame sequences only and misses some clones. Where compared with another copy, unresolved V genes explain less than half of these, and the others have no known cause. The sample includes some 45,000 clones, with 90% observed a single time. Of the sample, roughly 35% is held by the ten largest clones. The sample's time point, from its label and the paper: about 28 days (+/-7) after the second vaccine dose. The sample in question was peripheral blood, obtained 28 days after the second AZD1222 dose. Receptor source: an adult who received the AZD1222 COVID-19 vaccine.

The chain links TRBV7-2 to TRBJ1-4; D unclear. Trimming took 1 base from V and 7 from J, leaving 10 bases between them. The V gene's germline CDR1 is SGHTA and CDR2 FQGNSA. This CDR3 region has 14 residues. DNA for the CDR3: TGTGCCAGCAGCTTAGGAGCGGGGTTTGAAAAACTGTTTTTT. Amino acids: CASSLGAGFEKLFF.

The chain combines TRBV5-4 with TRBJ1-6, with D hard to call. Trimming shortened V by 3 bases and J by 10 bases, and 8 bases separated the two germline ends. Germline-derived CDR1 and CDR2 are SGHNT and YYREEE (reference sequence). The CDR3 is 12 amino acids. CDR3 protein: CASSSERSPLHF. The CDR3 nucleotides read TGTGCCAGCAGCTCCGAGAGGTCACCCCTCCACTTT.

V and J are TRBV2 and TRBJ2-5; D call uncertain. The germline CDR1 and CDR2 sequences are SNHLY and FYNNEI. Trimming took 8 bases from V and 9 from J, leaving 16 bases between them. The CDR3 contains 12 residues. CDR3 nucleotides: TGTGCCAGCCGGTTCTTTGGGGATGCCCAGTACTTC. Protein: CASRFFGDAQYF.

The chain recombines TRBV2 with TRBJ2-2; D is ambiguous. Deletions cut 1 base from V and 7 bases from J, with 7 bases between. This CDR3 is 13 amino acids long. The germline CDR1 and CDR2 sequences are SNHLY and FYNNEI. CDR3 protein: CASSEGLSGELFF. The CDR3, as DNA: TGTGCCAGCAGTGAAGGGCTCAGCGGGGAGCTGTTTTTT.

The CDR3 bases are TGTGCCAGCAGCGACAGAAACCAAGAGACCCAGTACTTC. This codes for CASSDRNQETQYF. The chain recombines TRBV12-3 or TRBV12-4 with TRBJ2-5; D may be TRBD1 (5 bases). There are 13 residues in the CDR3. Trimming pared 6 bases from V and 0 bases from J, leaving 8 bases between.

This chain connects TRBV18 to TRBJ1-2; D perhaps matches TRBD1 (5 bases). Germline V gene data show CDR1 as KGHSH and CDR2 as LQKENI. The CDR3 spans 13 residues. V lost 6 bases and J 8 bases, leaving 16 bases between the germline ends. CDR3 nucleotide sequence: TGTGCCAGCTCGCTGACAGACTCCGGAGGCTACACCTTC. Translation gives CASSLTDSGGYTF.

This rearrangement joins TRBV2 to TRBJ1-1; D is possibly TRBD1 (5 bases). With 3 bases removed from V and 3 bases from J, the gap between germline ends came to 14 bases. Germline V gene lookup returns CDR1 SNHLY and CDR2 FYNNEI. The CDR3 loop spans 15 amino acids. CDR3 nucleotide sequence: TGTGCCAGCAGTGACAAGGGGCTCGGGTACACTGAAGCTTTCTTT. This encodes CASSDKGLGYTEAFF.

The chain has TRBV10-1 and TRBJ1-1, with TRBD1 as a possible D gene (5 bases). V was shortened by 3 bases and J by 7 bases, with 6 bases between the two germline ends. The CDR3 contains 11 residues. The germline V gene encodes CDR1 WNHNN and CDR2 SYGVQD (reference sequence). The CDR3 spells CASSEGVEAFF. The CDR3 DNA sequence: TGCGCCAGCAGTGAAGGGGTTGAAGCTTTCTTT.